This is a list of T cell receptor beta chains from one sample in a study of blood T cell repertoires in COVID-19. Only in-frame clones appear in the TCRdb table, and some are missing; sequencing was by immunoSEQ multiplex PCR. The sample carries 150,000 to 200,000 clones, around 87% recorded once. The material sequenced was peripheral blood. All receptors derive from a man aged 35-49 years with active or convalescent COVID-19. The CDR3 runs from the conserved cysteine through the conserved F or W. Fields, in order: J gene, clone size, V gene, CDR3 length, CDR3 protein. Clone size is not always given. Where it is, it says once, few, many or a class for expanded clones.

j_gene: TRBJ1-2
abundance: .
v_gene: TRBV4-1
len: 14
CDR3aa: CASSQVATTYGYTF

j_gene: TRBJ2-2
abundance: .
v_gene: TRBV4-1
len: 15
CDR3aa: CASSQDHPNTGELFF

j_gene: TRBJ1-2
abundance: .
v_gene: TRBV4-1
len: 14
CDR3aa: CASRWGQNSGGYTF

j_gene: TRBJ2-2
abundance: .
v_gene: TRBV6-2/TRBV6-3
len: 15
CDR3aa: CASSGGDYLTGELFF

j_gene: TRBJ1-5
abundance: .
v_gene: TRBV27
len: 14
CDR3aa: CASSAEQGYQPQHF

j_gene: TRBJ1-2
abundance: .
v_gene: TRBV6-9
len: 13
CDR3aa: CASNPDRRNSYTF

j_gene: TRBJ1-2
abundance: .
v_gene: TRBV5-1
len: 16
CDR3aa: CASSAGTGNLRYGYTF

j_gene: TRBJ2-2
abundance: .
v_gene: TRBV5-5
len: 14
CDR3aa: CASSLRVLTGELFF

j_gene: TRBJ2-1
abundance: .
v_gene: TRBV6-5
len: 15
CDR3aa: CASEVWDRGDNEQFF

j_gene: TRBJ2-5
abundance: .
v_gene: TRBV9
len: 16
CDR3aa: CASSPVPSGVQETQYF

j_gene: TRBJ2-2
abundance: .
v_gene: TRBV10-1
len: 15
CDR3aa: CASSVAGENTGELFF

j_gene: TRBJ1-2
abundance: .
v_gene: TRBV6-5
len: 13
CDR3aa: CASSPRGNYGYTF

j_gene: TRBJ2-5
abundance: .
v_gene: TRBV18
len: 20
CDR3aa: CASSPSPYTGTSGGAKTQYF

j_gene: TRBJ1-2
abundance: few
v_gene: TRBV30
len: 16
CDR3aa: CAWSAPPTPRTGSYTF

j_gene: TRBJ1-1
abundance: .
v_gene: TRBV11-2
len: 17
CDR3aa: CASSSVVGEPYATEAFF

j_gene: TRBJ1-2
abundance: .
v_gene: TRBV19
len: 15
CDR3aa: CASSTDRTEHYGYTF

j_gene: TRBJ2-6
abundance: .
v_gene: TRBV6-4
len: 16
CDR3aa: CASSWTGEAGANVLTF

j_gene: TRBJ1-5
abundance: .
v_gene: TRBV7-6
len: 17
CDR3aa: CASSPWGGDRGHQPQHF

j_gene: TRBJ1-1
abundance: .
v_gene: TRBV4-1
len: 13
CDR3aa: CASSQAEDTEAFF

j_gene: TRBJ2-5
abundance: .
v_gene: TRBV7-2
len: 15
CDR3aa: CASREQGGRWETQYF